A single sample gave rise to the 28 T cell receptor beta chains below, sequenced in a study of read filtering for tumor transcriptome and immune sequencing. This library used 300 to 450 ng RNA and molecular barcoded adaptors spanning alpha/delta and beta/gamma chains. TCRdb passed the reads through MiXCR, listing each CDR3 protein once. The sample holds about 39,000 distinct CDR3 sequences; roughly an eighth are singletons and the top ten take 5.5% to 7%. Sequenced sample: a population of CD138-negative cells sorted from bone marrow. These TCRs come from a donor aged 40 or older with multiple myeloma.

This clonotype was detected many times. This sequence joins TRBV19 and TRBJ2-5; D assignment may be TRBD1 or TRBD2 (6 bases each). CDR3 size: 15 residues. Germline V gene data show CDR1 as LNHDA and CDR2 as SQIVND (reference sequence). The V end lost 3 bases, the J end lost 1 base, and 12 bases lay between the germline ends. The DNA for the CDR3 is TGTGCCAGTAGTATTTGGGGGGCCGGCCAAGAGACCCAGTACTTC. Protein: CASSIWGAGQETQYF.

This clonotype appeared a few times. Possible read error: a much larger clone is one base away. The chain recombines TRBV5-1 with TRBJ1-1, with D possibly TRBD1 on 6 matching bases. Germline V gene sequence: CDR1 SGHRS, CDR2 YFSETQ. The V and J ends lost 7 bases and 4 bases respectively, with 14 bases between them. The CDR3 is made up of 13 amino acids. The CDR3 spells CASRLQGSTEAFF. In nucleotides, the CDR3 is TGCGCCAGCCGCCTCCAGGGGAGCACTGAAGCTTTCTTT.

Comment on this clonotype: Just one base apart from a much larger clone, this may be a read error. This chain joins TRBV30 and TRBJ2-1; TRBD2 agrees at 7 bases. V dropped 0 bases and J dropped 4; count of bases not matched to a gene: 9. Germline loops: CDR1 GTSNPN, CDR2 SVGIG (reference sequence). The CDR3 is 16 residues long. CDR3: CAWSVPGGRGYNEQFF. Written as DNA, the CDR3 is TGTGCCTGGAGTGTGCCTGGCGGGAGAGGTTACAATGAGCAGTTCTTC.

Ten or more counts support this clonotype. A much larger clone sits a single nucleotide away, making a read error possible. This chain uses TRBV5-1 with TRBJ2-1, with 10 bases that match TRBD2. J lost 9 bases, V lost 4 bases, and 19 bases had no gene match. The germline V gene encodes CDR1 SGHRS and CDR2 YFSETQ. CDR3 size: 18 residues. CDR3 coding DNA: TGCGCCAGCAGCCGGAGCGGGGCATCCAGCGGGGGGGCAGGTGAGCAGTTCTTC. Its translation: CASSRSGASSGGAGEQFF.

This clonotype has at least ten counts. This chain links TRBV12-3 or TRBV12-4 with TRBJ1-2; TRBD1 matches at 10 bases. The CDR3 covers 14 residues. Trimming at V came to 6 bases and at J to 7 bases, leaving 8 bases not matched to a gene. The CDR3 sequence: CASSPSGTGVGYTF. The CDR3 coding sequence is TGTGCCAGCAGCCCCTCCGGGACAGGGGTTGGCTACACCTTC.

Ten or more counts support this clonotype. CDR3 DNA sequence: TGCGCCAGCAGTGAGGGCAGCACAGATACGCAGTATTTT. It codes for CASSEGSTDTQYF. J is TRBJ2-3 and V is TRBV10-1, with D unresolved. In germline, CDR1 is WNHNN, CDR2 SYGVQD (reference sequence). The ends were cut back, 2 bases at V and 0 bases at J, with 3 bases in the middle. CDR3 length: 13 amino acids.

This clonotype occurred a few times. This chain joins TRBV2 and TRBJ2-3; 8 bases are shared with TRBD2. Germline CDR1 reads SNHLY; CDR2 reads FYNNEI. This CDR3 contains 12 residues. V was clipped by 4 bases and J by 8 bases; unmatched bases: 2. DNA for the CDR3: TGTGCCAGCAGTGGTAGCGGGGCTACGCAGTATTTT. Amino acid sequence: CASSGSGATQYF.

This clonotype appeared many times. The chain carries TRBV5-1 and TRBJ2-2; D gene ambiguous. CDR3 length equals 14 residues. Germline-derived CDR1 and CDR2 are SGHRS and YFSETQ. The V gene lost 0 bases and the J gene lost 2 bases, with 5 bases spanning the gap. CDR3: CASSLGFNTGELFF. Here the CDR3 DNA reads TGCGCCAGCAGCTTGGGGTTTAACACCGGGGAGCTGTTTTTT.

There are a few counts of this clonotype. This may be a read error, as it is one base from a much larger clone. The V and J genes are TRBV7-9 and TRBJ1-1, with D tentatively TRBD1 (5 bases). V lost 5 bases and J lost 4, with 11 bases in between. CDR1 is SEHNR, CDR2 FQNEAQ, per germline (reference sequence). The CDR3 spans 13 residues. CDR3 sequence reads: CASSRRGGTEAFF. The CDR3 nucleotides read TGTGCCAGCAGCCGACGGGGCGGCACTGAAGCTTTCTTT.

Of note for this clonotype: One end of the junction is discordant with germline, which a read error may explain. This chain links TRBV12-3 or TRBV12-4 with TRBJ2-5; D is unclear. This CDR3 spans 11 amino acids. CDR3 residues: CASSLKETLYF. The CDR3 DNA is TGTGCCAGCAGTTTAAAGGAGACCCTGTACTTC.

Judged by abundance, this clonotype is medium-sized. The CDR3 sequence: CASSPYTVSYGYTF. CDR3 sequence (DNA): TGTGCCAGCAGCCCCTATACAGTGAGCTATGGCTACACCTTC. J is TRBJ1-2 and V is TRBV12-3 or TRBV12-4; D uncertain. The V and J ends lost 6 bases and 4 bases respectively, with 15 bases between them. CDR3 length: 14 residues.

The chain has TRBV30 and TRBJ1-2; D is uncertain. CDR1 is GTSNPN and CDR2 is SVGIG in the germline V gene (reference sequence). Deletions cut 5 bases from V and 2 bases from J, with 6 bases between. This CDR3 is built from 11 residues. The CDR3: CAWDRNYGYTF. In nucleotides, the CDR3 is TGTGCCTGGGATAGGAACTATGGCTACACCTTC.

This clonotype has only a few counts. J is TRBJ2-3 and V is TRBV7-9; D not certain. Trimming left V 2 bases short and J 3 bases short, with 12 bases between. Per germline, CDR1 SEHNR and CDR2 FQNEAQ (reference sequence). This CDR3 spans 15 amino acids. CDR3 sequence: CASSLISIGTDTQYF. In nucleotides, the CDR3 is TGTGCCAGCAGCTTAATCTCCATAGGGACAGATACGCAGTATTTT.

This clonotype was counted ten times or more. This sequence joins TRBV6-6 and TRBJ1-3; D perhaps matches TRBD1 (6 bases). Trimming left V 5 bases short and J 0 bases short, with 11 bases between. Germline lookup yields CDR1 MNHNY and CDR2 SVGAGI (reference sequence). CDR3 length equals 15 residues. CDR3 in amino acids: CASSTGHSSGNTIYF. CDR3 in DNA: TGTGCCAGCAGTACGGGACACAGCTCTGGAAACACCATATATTTT.

This clonotype was detected many times. The chain is built from TRBV10-3 and TRBJ2-5; no reliable D call. V was cut by 7 bases and J by 1 base, with 10 bases left in between. The germline V gene has CDR1 ENHRY and CDR2 SYGVKD. This CDR3 has 13 amino acids. CDR3 in amino acids: CAIKREAQETQYF. The CDR3, as DNA: TGTGCCATCAAGAGAGAAGCCCAAGAGACCCAGTACTTC.

Many counts were recorded for this clonotype. This sequence joins TRBV12-3 or TRBV12-4 and TRBJ1-2; weak D call: TRBD1 (6 bases). Trimming took off 4 bases at V and 2 bases at J, with 11 bases between the two ends. The CDR3 loop spans 14 amino acids. In DNA form, the CDR3 reads TGTGCCAGCAGTTGGTTGACAGGAAACTATGGCTACACCTTC. It translates to CASSWLTGNYGYTF.

This clonotype showed up many times. This chain connects TRBV15 to TRBJ2-2, with 8 bases fitting TRBD1. V lost 8 bases, J lost 7 bases, and 6 bases stayed unmatched. Germline lookup yields CDR1 LNHNV and CDR2 YYDKDF (reference sequence). This CDR3 comprises 13 residues. The CDR3 spells CATRGQGGGELFF. The CDR3, as DNA: TGTGCCACCCGCGGACAGGGTGGCGGGGAGCTGTTTTTT.

Worth noting for this clonotype: A read error may explain this, as a much larger clone is one base away. V is TRBV29-1 and J is TRBJ2-5, with D possibly matching TRBD2 (6 bases). The CDR3 covers 11 residues. The germline V gene encodes CDR1 SQVTM and CDR2 ANQGSEA. The CDR3 nucleotides are TGCAGCGTTGTTCCGGGAGAGGCCCAGTACTTC. This gives the protein CSVVPGEAQYF.

This clonotype was found many times. This sequence joins TRBV5-4 and TRBJ2-7, with TRBD2 as a possible D gene (7 bases). Germline-derived CDR1 and CDR2 are SGHNT and YYREEE (reference sequence). Between the trimmed V and J ends, which lost 1 base and 7 bases, there was a span of 15 bases. The CDR3 loop spans 14 amino acids. Here the CDR3 DNA reads TGTGCCAGCAGCTTGAAGGGGGGGCCTTGGGAGCAGTACTTC. Translating gives CASSLKGGPWEQYF.

Many counts were recorded for this clonotype. This chain links TRBV4-2 with TRBJ2-3; no definite D call. Germline lookup yields CDR1 LGHNA and CDR2 YNFKEQ. This CDR3 region has 13 residues. V was pared by 2 bases and J by 3 bases, with 6 bases between. DNA for the CDR3: TGTGCCAGCAGCCAAACAACAACAGATACGCAGTATTTT. This translates into CASSQTTTDTQYF.

This clonotype was observed many times. J is TRBJ1-1 and V is TRBV27; D might be TRBD1 (5 bases). This CDR3 contains 13 residues. The germline V and J ends were trimmed by 6 bases and 7 bases, with 15 bases remaining between them. Germline CDR1 and CDR2: MNHEY and SMNVEV (reference sequence). The CDR3 region has the DNA TGTGCCAGCAGCCGTATAGGGGCGGATGAAGCTTTCTTT. Translation gives CASSRIGADEAFF.

Ten or more counts support this clonotype. The gene calls are TRBV10-1 and TRBJ2-1; 7 bases fit TRBD1. The germline V gene encodes CDR1 WNHNN and CDR2 SYGVQD (reference sequence). The CDR3 runs to 12 residues. With V trimmed by 10 bases and J by 8 bases, 8 bases remained unmatched. The CDR3 protein is CATRPQGDEQFF. CDR3 nucleotide sequence: TGCGCCACCAGACCCCAGGGGGATGAGCAGTTCTTC.

This clonotype was seen repeatedly, ten times or more. The chain combines TRBV29-1 with TRBJ1-2; D is unresolved. Germline lookup yields CDR1 SQVTM and CDR2 ANQGSEA. The ends were cut back, 4 bases at V and 0 bases at J, with 9 bases in the middle. This CDR3 contains 13 residues. The CDR3 nucleotides read TGCAGCGTTGGGACTCCCCCTAACTATGGCTACACCTTC. Residues: CSVGTPPNYGYTF.

Many counts were recorded for this clonotype. The chain joins TRBV13 to TRBJ2-5; the match to TRBD1 covers 12 bases. The ends lost 4 bases at V and 4 bases at J; junction bases unmatched: 13. This CDR3 contains 18 residues. CDR1 is PRHDT, CDR2 FYEKMQ, per germline (reference sequence). The CDR3 is CASSSHNRDRGPRETQYF. The CDR3 DNA is TGTGCCAGCAGCTCCCACAACAGGGACAGGGGGCCCCGAGAGACCCAGTACTTC.

In this sample, this clonotype turned up many times. The DNA of the CDR3 is TGCGCCAGCAGCTTAGAAGTCACCGAGGATACGCAGTATTTT. Translating it yields CASSLEVTEDTQYF. The rearrangement uses TRBV5-1 and TRBJ2-3, with unresolved D. CDR1 and CDR2 (germline): SGHRS, YFSETQ. CDR3 length: 14 amino acids. V lost 2 bases, J lost 6 bases, and 13 bases lay in between.

This clonotype was seen repeatedly, ten times or more. This sequence joins TRBV28 and TRBJ1-1; D ambiguous. Germline CDR1 reads MDHEN; CDR2 reads SYDVKM. The CDR3 is 13 amino acids. Trimming cost V 5 bases and J 4 bases, with 11 bases left between them. CDR3 loop: CASSPSWGTEAFF. The CDR3 DNA sequence: TGTGCCAGCAGTCCGTCTTGGGGCACTGAAGCTTTCTTT.

There are many counts of this clonotype. The CDR3 nucleotides read TGTGCCAGCAGGCCGCTTGGACAGGGAGGGAACACTGAAGCTTTCTTT. The encoded protein is CASRPLGQGGNTEAFF. This chain connects TRBV12-3 or TRBV12-4 to TRBJ1-1; 8 nucleotides agree with TRBD1. The CDR3 is made up of 16 amino acids. Trimming cost V 6 bases and J 1 base; bases outside gene matches: 10.

This clonotype was observed at least ten times. J is TRBJ2-5 and V is TRBV6-5, with D tentatively TRBD1 (6 bases). The ends were cut back, 3 bases at V and 5 bases at J, with 25 bases in the middle. CDR1 and CDR2 from the germline V gene are MNHEY and SVGAGI. The CDR3 consists of 18 residues. CDR3 region: CASSYIRAERGSGETQYF. DNA for the CDR3: TGTGCCAGCAGTTATATCCGGGCAGAAAGGGGGAGTGGTGAGACCCAGTACTTC.